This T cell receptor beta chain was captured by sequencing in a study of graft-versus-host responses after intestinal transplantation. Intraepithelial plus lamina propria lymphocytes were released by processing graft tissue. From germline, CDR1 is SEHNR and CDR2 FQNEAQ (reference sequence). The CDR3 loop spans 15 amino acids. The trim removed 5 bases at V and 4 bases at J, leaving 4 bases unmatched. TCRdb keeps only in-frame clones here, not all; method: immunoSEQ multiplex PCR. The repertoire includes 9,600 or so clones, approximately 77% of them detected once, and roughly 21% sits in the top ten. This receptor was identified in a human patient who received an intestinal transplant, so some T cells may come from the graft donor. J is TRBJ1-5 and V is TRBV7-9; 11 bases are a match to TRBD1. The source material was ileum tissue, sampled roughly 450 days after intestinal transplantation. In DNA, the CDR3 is TGTGCCAGCAGCCCTGGACAGGGGGCAAATCAGCCCCAGCATTTT. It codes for CASSPGQGANQPQHF. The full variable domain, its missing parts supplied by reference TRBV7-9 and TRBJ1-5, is DTGVSQNPRHKITKRGQNVTFRCDPISEHNRLYWYRQTLGQGPEFLTYFQNEAQLEKSRLLSDRFSAERPKGSFSTLEIQRTEQGDSAMYLCASSPGQGANQPQHFGDGTRLSIL.